These 29 T cell receptor beta chains came from one sample sequenced in a study of CXCR3-negative and CXCR3-positive naive CD8 T cells. It was by 5' RACE with UMI labels that the TRB cDNA libraries were prepared. Reprocessing the 5' RACE reads, TCRdb reports a single entry for every CDR3 protein and omits DNA. In total, the table holds 45,000 or so distinct CDR3 sequences. The sequenced sample was memory CD8+ T cells from blood. The receptors originated from a human donor in good health. Some clones in this sample may be carry-over from other donors' samples.

The chain uses TRBV5-1 and TRBJ1-1. CDR1 and CDR2 (germline): SGHRS, YFSETQ. This CDR3 has 13 amino acids. The CDR3 protein is CASSLLLGTEAFF. The variable domain in full, with the rest retrieved from reference TRBV5-1 and TRBJ1-1, is KAGVTQTPRYLIKTRGQQVTLSCSPISGHRSVSWYQQTPGQGLQFLFEYFSETQRNKGNFPGRFSGRQFSNSRSEMNVSTLELGDSALYLCASSLLLGTEAFFGQGTRLTVV.

This CDR3 is CATPLGTGELFF. The gene calls are TRBV11-2 and TRBJ2-2; TCRdb's D call, TRBD2, is unchecked because there is no DNA. Germline CDR1 is SGHAT and CDR2 is FQNNGV. The CDR3 sequence is 12 residues long.

The CDR3: CSVDEGLNTGELFF. The V call is TRBV29-1, the J call TRBJ2-2. There are 14 residues in the CDR3. The germline V gene has CDR1 SQVTM and CDR2 ANQGSEA.

V and J are TRBV25-1 and TRBJ2-7. Germline loops: CDR1 MGHDK, CDR2 SYGVNS. The CDR3 contains 14 residues. The CDR3 spells CASSDRLSGYEQYF.

The gene calls are TRBV5-1 and TRBJ2-1; no DNA is available, so the TRBD2 call from TCRdb remains unchecked. Per the germline V gene, CDR1 is SGHRS and CDR2 is YFSETQ. This CDR3 is 17 amino acids long. CDR3 region: CASSPIGTSGIYNEQFF.

This chain connects TRBV29-1 to TRBJ2-7; TCRdb designates TRBD1, a call that cannot be tested without DNA. The CDR3 is 11 amino acids. Per the germline V gene, CDR1 is SQVTM and CDR2 is ANQGSEA. This chain's CDR3 is CSGQGVHEQYF.

The rearrangement uses TRBV4-2 and TRBJ1-2; TCRdb gives TRBD1 as the D gene, but with no DNA this cannot be confirmed. The CDR3 consists of 15 residues. The germline V gene encodes CDR1 LGHNA and CDR2 YNFKEQ. The CDR3 loop is CASSQVRTGSYGYTF.

The chain combines TRBV4-3 with TRBJ2-7; lacking DNA, the TRBD2 call made by TCRdb goes unchecked. The CDR3 sequence is 19 residues long. CDR1 is LGHNA and CDR2 is YSLEER in the germline V gene. The CDR3 loop reads CASSQDLTSGGHLGKGQYF.

According to its frequency, this clonotype is medium-sized. The chain couples TRBV7-2 to TRBJ2-3. Germline loops: CDR1 SGHTA, CDR2 FQGNSA. This CDR3 has 12 amino acids. The CDR3 protein is CASSFRLYTQYF.

The rearrangement uses TRBV6-6 and TRBJ2-5. The CDR3 runs to 12 residues. Per germline, CDR1 MNHNY and CDR2 SVGAGI (reference sequence). CDR3 protein: CASSTLEETQYF.

The CDR3 sequence is CASSQVLAGGLISYNEQFF. The genes are TRBV4-1 and TRBJ2-1; TCRdb lists TRBD2, though no DNA is available to test this call. In germline, CDR1 is MGHRA, CDR2 YSYEKL. The CDR3 runs to 19 residues.

The rearrangement uses TRBV6-5 and TRBJ2-7; TCRdb lists TRBD1, though no DNA is available to test this call. The CDR3 length is 15 residues. CDR1 and CDR2 (germline): MNHEY, SVGAGI. The CDR3 loop reads CASSYLGQGSGEQYF.

This chain connects TRBV6-5 to TRBJ2-1; with no DNA, the TCRdb D assignment of TRBD2 cannot be verified. CDR3 size: 16 residues. The V gene's germline CDR1 is MNHEY and CDR2 SVGAGI. The CDR3 protein is CASSWTWGGGNNEQFF.

The CDR3 protein is CASSSTGQPYYYGYTF. The chain uses TRBV13 and TRBJ1-2; absent DNA, TCRdb's TRBD1 call cannot be checked. The germline V gene encodes CDR1 PRHDT and CDR2 FYEKMQ (reference sequence). This CDR3 spans 16 amino acids. Full variable domain (rest looked up from reference TRBV13 and TRBJ1-2): AAGVIQSPRHLIKEKRETATLKCYPIPRHDTVYWYQQGPGQDPQFLISFYEKMQSDKGSIPDRFSAQQFSDYHSELNMSSLELGDSALYFCASSSTGQPYYYGYTFGSGTRLTVV.

J is TRBJ2-1 and V is TRBV23-1; no DNA is available, so the TRBD2 call from TCRdb remains unchecked. TRBV23-1 has ORF status, its function being uncertain. The CDR3 length is 18 residues. The CDR3 sequence is CASSHEPTEGHGITEQFF.

The rearrangement uses TRBV19 and TRBJ2-7; TCRdb outputs TRBD1, but without DNA this stays unchecked. Germline CDR1 LNHDA, CDR2 SQIVND (reference sequence). The CDR3 totals 15 residues. The CDR3 region is CASSPGQGIFYEQYF.

The chain joins TRBV14 to TRBJ2-1; TCRdb proposes TRBD1, but this gene call is untestable without DNA. CDR3 size: 16 residues. Germline lookup yields CDR1 SGHDN and CDR2 FVKESK. Here the CDR3 reads CASSQGAGTGFYEQFF.

This rearrangement joins TRBV20-1 to TRBJ1-1; TCRdb's D gene call, TRBD1, goes unchecked for lack of DNA. This CDR3 region has 15 residues. Germline V lookup: CDR1 DFQATT, CDR2 SNEGSKA (reference sequence). Here the CDR3 reads CSASPRQGSFTEAFF.

CDR3 region: CASRRTSGGGTDTQYF. This rearrangement joins TRBV7-3 to TRBJ2-3; there is no DNA to check the TCRdb D call of TRBD2. CDR1 SGHTA and CDR2 FQGTGA come from the germline V gene. CDR3 size: 16 residues.

V is TRBV4-1 and J is TRBJ2-7; the D call from TCRdb, TRBD2, cannot be confirmed without DNA. The V gene's germline CDR1 is MGHRA and CDR2 YSYEKL. The CDR3 sequence is 16 residues long. This CDR3 is CASSQQSGGPSYEQYF.

The CDR3 spells CSARAFLSSGNTIYF. V gene TRBV20-1 combines with J gene TRBJ1-3. Per germline, CDR1 DFQATT and CDR2 SNEGSKA (reference sequence). The CDR3 is 15 residues long.

The chain has TRBV19 and TRBJ2-7; the TCRdb D gene call, TRBD1, has no DNA to confirm it. CDR1 and CDR2 from the germline V gene are LNHDA and SQIVND (reference sequence). The length of the CDR3 is 15 residues. This chain's CDR3 is CASKTTGTASYEQYF.

The chain uses TRBV10-3 and TRBJ1-1; TCRdb gives TRBD1 as the D gene, but with no DNA this cannot be confirmed. This CDR3 spans 15 amino acids. Germline CDR1 reads ENHRY; CDR2 reads SYGVKD. CDR3 sequence: CAISDGASGNTEAFF.

V and J are TRBV29-1 and TRBJ1-2. CDR1 is SQVTM and CDR2 is ANQGSEA in the germline V gene. There are 11 residues in the CDR3. CDR3 region: CSVDSDYGYTF. Using reference TRBV29-1 and TRBJ1-2 for the parts outside the CDR3, the full variable domain is SAVISQKPSRDICQRGTSLTIQCQVDSQVTMMFWYRQQPGQSLTLIATANQGSEATYESGFVIDKFPISRPNLTFSTLTVSNMSPEDSSIYLCSVDSDYGYTFGSGTRLTVV.

This rearrangement joins TRBV9 to TRBJ1-1. CDR3 length: 14 residues. Germline V CDR1 and CDR2: SGDLS, YYNGEE. Here the CDR3 reads CASSVASGNTEAFF.

The gene calls are TRBV12-3 or TRBV12-4 and TRBJ1-4; no DNA is available, so the TRBD1 call from TCRdb remains unchecked. This CDR3 is 15 amino acids long. CDR3 sequence reads: CASSLVQGLTEKLFF.

The genes are TRBV23-1 and TRBJ2-2. TRBV23-1 is marked as an open reading frame, function uncertain. The CDR3 totals 16 residues. The CDR3: CASSQSPDEHTGELFF.

The gene calls are TRBV7-9 and TRBJ2-5; TCRdb calls TRBD1, which cannot be checked without DNA. The CDR3 has 15 residues. The germline CDR1 and CDR2 sequences are SEHNR and FQNEAQ (reference sequence). The CDR3 protein is CASSVRGQGGETQYF.

This chain joins TRBV6-2 or TRBV6-3 and TRBJ2-7; TCRdb's D gene call, TRBD2, goes unchecked for lack of DNA. The germline gives CDR1 MNHEY, CDR2 SVGEGT. This CDR3 is 13 amino acids long. This CDR3 is CASSWGRDYEQYF.